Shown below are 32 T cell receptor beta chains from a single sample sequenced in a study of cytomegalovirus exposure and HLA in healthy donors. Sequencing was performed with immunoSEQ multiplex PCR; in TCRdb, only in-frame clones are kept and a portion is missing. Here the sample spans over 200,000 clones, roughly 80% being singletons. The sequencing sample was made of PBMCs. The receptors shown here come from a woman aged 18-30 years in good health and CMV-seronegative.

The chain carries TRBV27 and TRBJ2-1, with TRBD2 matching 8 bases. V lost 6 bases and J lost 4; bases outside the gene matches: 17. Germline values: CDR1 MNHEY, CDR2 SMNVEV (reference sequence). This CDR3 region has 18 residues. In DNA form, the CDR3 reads TGTGCCAGCAGCAATTGGGGGACCGGGACTAGGTTGTACAATGAGCAGTTCTTC. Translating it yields CASSNWGTGTRLYNEQFF.

CDR3 sequence (DNA): TGCAGCGTTGCCAGGGGCGGGATTAGCTCTGGGGCCAACGTCCTGACTTTC. Protein sequence: CSVARGGISSGANVLTF. This chain connects TRBV29-1 to TRBJ2-6; possibly TRBD1 or TRBD2 for D (6 bases each). Germline CDR1 SQVTM, CDR2 ANQGSEA. The CDR3 totals 17 residues. V lost 4 bases to trimming and J lost 0 bases, with 16 bases between them.

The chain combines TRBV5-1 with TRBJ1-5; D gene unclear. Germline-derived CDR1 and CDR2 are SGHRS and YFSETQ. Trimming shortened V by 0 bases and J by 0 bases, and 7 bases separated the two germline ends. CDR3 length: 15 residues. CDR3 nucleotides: TGCGCCAGCAGCTTGGGTCAGCATAGCAATCAGCCCCAGCATTTT. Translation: CASSLGQHSNQPQHF.

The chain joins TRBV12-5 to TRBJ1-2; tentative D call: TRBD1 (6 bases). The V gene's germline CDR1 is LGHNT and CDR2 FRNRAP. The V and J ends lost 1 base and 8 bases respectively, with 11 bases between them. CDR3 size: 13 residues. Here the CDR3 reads CASGLGGPGGYTF. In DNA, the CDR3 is TGTGCTAGTGGTTTGGGGGGGCCTGGAGGCTACACCTTC.

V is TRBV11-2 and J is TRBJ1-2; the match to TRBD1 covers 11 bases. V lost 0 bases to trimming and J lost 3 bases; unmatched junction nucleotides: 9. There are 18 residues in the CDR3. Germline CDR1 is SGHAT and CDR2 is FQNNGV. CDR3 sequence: CASSLDTDRGLRHYGYTF. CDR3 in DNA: TGTGCCAGCAGCTTAGATACGGACAGGGGGCTTAGGCACTATGGCTACACCTTC.

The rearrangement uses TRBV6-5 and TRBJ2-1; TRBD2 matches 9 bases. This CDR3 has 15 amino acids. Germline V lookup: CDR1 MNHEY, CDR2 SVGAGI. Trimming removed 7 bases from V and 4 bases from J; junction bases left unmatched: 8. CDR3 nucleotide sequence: TGTGCCAGCACCTTAGCGGGAGCGAGTTACAATGAGCAGTTCTTC. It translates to CASTLAGASYNEQFF.

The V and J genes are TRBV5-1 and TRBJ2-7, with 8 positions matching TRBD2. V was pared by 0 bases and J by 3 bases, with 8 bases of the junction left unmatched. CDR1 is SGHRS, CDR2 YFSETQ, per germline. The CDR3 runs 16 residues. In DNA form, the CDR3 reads TGCGCCAGCAGCTTGGCCTTGAGCGGGGGAAGCTACGAGCAGTACTTC. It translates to CASSLALSGGSYEQYF.

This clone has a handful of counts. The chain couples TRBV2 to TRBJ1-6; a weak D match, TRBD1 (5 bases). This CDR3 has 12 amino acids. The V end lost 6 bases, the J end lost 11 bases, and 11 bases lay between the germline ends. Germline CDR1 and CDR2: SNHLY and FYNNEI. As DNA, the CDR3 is TGTGCCAGCAGGGCCGGGGGTCCACCCCTCCACTTT. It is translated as CASRAGGPPLHF.

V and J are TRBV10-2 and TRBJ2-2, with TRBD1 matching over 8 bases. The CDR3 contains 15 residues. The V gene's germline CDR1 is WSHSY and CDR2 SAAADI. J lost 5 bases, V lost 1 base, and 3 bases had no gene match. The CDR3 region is CASSELQGETGELFF. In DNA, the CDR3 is TGCGCCAGCAGTGAGTTACAGGGGGAAACCGGGGAGCTGTTTTTT.

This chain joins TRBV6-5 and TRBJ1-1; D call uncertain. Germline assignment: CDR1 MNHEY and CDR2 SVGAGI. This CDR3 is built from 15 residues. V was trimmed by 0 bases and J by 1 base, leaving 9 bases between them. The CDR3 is CASSYSARRNTEAFF. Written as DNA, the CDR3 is TGTGCCAGCAGTTACTCGGCCAGGAGGAACACTGAAGCTTTCTTT.

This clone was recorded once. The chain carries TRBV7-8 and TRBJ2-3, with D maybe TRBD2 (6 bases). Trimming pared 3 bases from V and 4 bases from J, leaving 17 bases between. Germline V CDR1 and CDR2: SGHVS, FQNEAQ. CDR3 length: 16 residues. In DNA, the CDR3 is TGTGCCAGCAGCTTCCTGGAGGGCCAGGGCGCAGATACGCAGTATTTT. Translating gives CASSFLEGQGADTQYF.

The CDR3 DNA reads TGTGCCAGCAGTGACTGGGCCCCGGCCGCTGAAGCTTTCTTT. This codes for CASSDWAPAAEAFF. The chain uses TRBV2 and TRBJ1-1; D remains unclear. Germline lookup yields CDR1 SNHLY and CDR2 FYNNEI. Trimming stripped 3 bases from V and 6 bases from J, with 14 bases between. The CDR3 has 14 residues.

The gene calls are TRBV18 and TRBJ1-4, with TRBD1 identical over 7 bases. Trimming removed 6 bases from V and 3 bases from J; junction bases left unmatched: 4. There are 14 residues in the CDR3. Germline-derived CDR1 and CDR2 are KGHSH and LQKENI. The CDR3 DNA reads TGTGCCAGCTCGCGGGACAGCTCTAATGAAAAACTGTTTTTT. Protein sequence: CASSRDSSNEKLFF.

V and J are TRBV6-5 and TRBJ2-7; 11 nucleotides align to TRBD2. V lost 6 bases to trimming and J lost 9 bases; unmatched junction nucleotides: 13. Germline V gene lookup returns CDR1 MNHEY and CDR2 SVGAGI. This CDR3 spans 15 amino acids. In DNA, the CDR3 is TGTGCCAGCAGGATGACTAGCGGGACCTGGGAGGGGCAGTACTTC. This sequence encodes CASRMTSGTWEGQYF.

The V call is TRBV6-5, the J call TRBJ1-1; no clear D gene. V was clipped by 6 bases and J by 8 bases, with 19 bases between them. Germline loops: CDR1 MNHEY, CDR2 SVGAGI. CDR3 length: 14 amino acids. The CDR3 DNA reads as TGTGCCAGCAGGGCACCAGGACTAGGGCCCGAAGCTTTCTTT. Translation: CASRAPGLGPEAFF.

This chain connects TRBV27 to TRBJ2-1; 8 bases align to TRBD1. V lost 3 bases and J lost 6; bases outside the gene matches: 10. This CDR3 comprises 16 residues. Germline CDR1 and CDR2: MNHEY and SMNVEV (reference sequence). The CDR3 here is CASSFTGTGLGNEQFF. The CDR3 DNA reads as TGTGCCAGCAGTTTTACGGGGACAGGTTTGGGCAATGAGCAGTTCTTC.

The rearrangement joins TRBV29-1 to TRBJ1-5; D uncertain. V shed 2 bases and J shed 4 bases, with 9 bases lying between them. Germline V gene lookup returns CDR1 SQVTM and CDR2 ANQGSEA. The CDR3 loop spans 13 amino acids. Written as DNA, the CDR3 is TGCAGCGTTGAAACTAAAAGGAATCAGCCCCAGCATTTT. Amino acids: CSVETKRNQPQHF.

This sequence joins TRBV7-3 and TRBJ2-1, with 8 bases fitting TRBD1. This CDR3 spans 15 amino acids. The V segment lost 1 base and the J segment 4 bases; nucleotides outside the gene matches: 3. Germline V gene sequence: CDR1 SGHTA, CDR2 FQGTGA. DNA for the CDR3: TGTGCCAGCAGCTTAAGGACAGGGAAGTACAATGAGCAGTTCTTC. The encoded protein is CASSLRTGKYNEQFF.

DNA of the CDR3: TGCGCCAGCAGCCTAGACGGGATATTGAACACTGAAGCTTTCTTT. It specifies CASSLDGILNTEAFF. V and J are TRBV5-1 and TRBJ1-1; D remains unclear. Germline loops: CDR1 SGHRS, CDR2 YFSETQ. The CDR3 spans 15 residues. Trimming pared 4 bases from V and 0 bases from J, leaving 13 bases between.

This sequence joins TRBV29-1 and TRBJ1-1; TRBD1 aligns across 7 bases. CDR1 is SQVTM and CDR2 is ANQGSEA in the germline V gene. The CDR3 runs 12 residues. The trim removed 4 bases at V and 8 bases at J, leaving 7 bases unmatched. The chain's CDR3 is CSVVQGEVEAFF. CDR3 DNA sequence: TGCAGCGTTGTTCAGGGGGAGGTGGAAGCTTTCTTT. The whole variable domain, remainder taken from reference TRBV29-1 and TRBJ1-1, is SAVISQKPSRDICQRGTSLTIQCQVDSQVTMMFWYRQQPGQSLTLIATANQGSEATYESGFVIDKFPISRPNLTFSTLTVSNMSPEDSSIYLCSVVQGEVEAFFGQGTRLTVV.

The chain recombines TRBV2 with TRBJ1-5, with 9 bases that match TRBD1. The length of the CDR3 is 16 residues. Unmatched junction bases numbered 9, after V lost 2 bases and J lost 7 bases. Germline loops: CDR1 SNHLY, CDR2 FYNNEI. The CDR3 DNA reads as TGTGCCAGCAGTGAAAAGGGACAGGGAAGGAACCAGCCCCAGCATTTT. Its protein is CASSEKGQGRNQPQHF. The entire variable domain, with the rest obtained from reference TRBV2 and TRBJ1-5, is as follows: EPEVTQTPSHQVTQMGQEVILRCVPISNHLYFYWYRQILGQKVEFLVSFYNNEISEKSEIFDDQFSVERPDGSNFTLKIRSTKLEDSAMYFCASSEKGQGRNQPQHFGDGTRLSIL.

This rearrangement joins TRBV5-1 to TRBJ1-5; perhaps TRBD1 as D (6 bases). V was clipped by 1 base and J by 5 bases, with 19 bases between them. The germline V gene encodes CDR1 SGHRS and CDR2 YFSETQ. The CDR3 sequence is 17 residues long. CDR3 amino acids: CASSLTGGDRLHQPQHF. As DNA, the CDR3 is TGCGCCAGCAGCTTGACGGGGGGTGACAGGCTGCATCAGCCCCAGCATTTT.

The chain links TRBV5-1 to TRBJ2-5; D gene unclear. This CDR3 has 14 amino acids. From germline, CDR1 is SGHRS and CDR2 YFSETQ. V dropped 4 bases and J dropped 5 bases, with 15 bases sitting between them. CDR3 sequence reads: CASSPSIPGETQYF. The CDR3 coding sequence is TGCGCCAGCAGCCCCTCCATTCCCGGGGAGACCCAGTACTTC.

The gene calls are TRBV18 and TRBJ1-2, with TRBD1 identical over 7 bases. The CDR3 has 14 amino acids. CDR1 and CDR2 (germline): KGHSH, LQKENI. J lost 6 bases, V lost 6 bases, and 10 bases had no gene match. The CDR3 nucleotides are TGTGCCAGCTCGCTTTCCGACAGGGATCATGGCTACACCTTC. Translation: CASSLSDRDHGYTF.

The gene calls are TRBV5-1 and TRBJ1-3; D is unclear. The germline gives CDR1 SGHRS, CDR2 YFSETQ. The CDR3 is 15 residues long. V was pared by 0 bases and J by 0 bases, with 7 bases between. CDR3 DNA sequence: TGCGCCAGCAGCTTGGGGCCAAACTCTGGAAACACCATATATTTT. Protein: CASSLGPNSGNTIYF.

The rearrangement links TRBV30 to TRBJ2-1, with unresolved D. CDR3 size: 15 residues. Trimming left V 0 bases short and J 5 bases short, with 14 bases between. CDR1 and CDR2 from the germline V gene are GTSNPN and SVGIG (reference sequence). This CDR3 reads CAWSVILGIHNEQFF. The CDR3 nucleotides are TGTGCCTGGAGTGTAATATTAGGGATTCACAATGAGCAGTTCTTC.

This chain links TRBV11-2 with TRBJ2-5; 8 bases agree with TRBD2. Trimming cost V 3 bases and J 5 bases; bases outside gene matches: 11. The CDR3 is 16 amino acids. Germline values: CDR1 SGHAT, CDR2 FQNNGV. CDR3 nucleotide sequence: TGTGCCAGCAGCTTCCATAGCGGGACCCCCCAGGAGACCCAGTACTTC. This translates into CASSFHSGTPQETQYF.

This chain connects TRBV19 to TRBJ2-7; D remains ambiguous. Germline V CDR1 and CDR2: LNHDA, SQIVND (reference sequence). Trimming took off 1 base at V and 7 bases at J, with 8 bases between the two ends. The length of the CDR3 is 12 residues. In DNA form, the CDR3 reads TGTGCCAGTAGTATAGCTGGGGAAGAGCAGTACTTC. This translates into CASSIAGEEQYF.

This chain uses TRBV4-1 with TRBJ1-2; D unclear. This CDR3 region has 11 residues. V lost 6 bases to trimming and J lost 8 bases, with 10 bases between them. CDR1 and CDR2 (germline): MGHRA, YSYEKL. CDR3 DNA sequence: TGCGCCAGCAGTGAAAGGGCCGGCTACACCTTC. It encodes CASSERAGYTF.

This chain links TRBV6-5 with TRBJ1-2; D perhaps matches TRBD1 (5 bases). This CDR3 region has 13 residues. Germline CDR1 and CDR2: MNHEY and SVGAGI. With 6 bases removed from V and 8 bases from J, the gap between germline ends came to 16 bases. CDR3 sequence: CASRRGSGEGYTF. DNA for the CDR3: TGTGCCAGCAGACGGGGCTCGGGGGAAGGCTACACCTTC.

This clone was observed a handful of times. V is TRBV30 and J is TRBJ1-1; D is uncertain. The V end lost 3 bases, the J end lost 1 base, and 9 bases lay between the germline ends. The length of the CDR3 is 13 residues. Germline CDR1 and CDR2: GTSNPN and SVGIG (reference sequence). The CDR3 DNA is TGTGCCTGGAGAGGACGGCGGAACACTGAAGCTTTCTTT. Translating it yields CAWRGRRNTEAFF.

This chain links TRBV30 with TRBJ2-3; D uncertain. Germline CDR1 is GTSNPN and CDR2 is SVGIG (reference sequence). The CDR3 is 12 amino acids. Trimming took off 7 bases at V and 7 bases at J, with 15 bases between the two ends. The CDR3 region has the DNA TGTGCCTCCGGGCTCCCCCCGAATACGCAGTATTTT. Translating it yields CASGLPPNTQYF.